Shown below are 31 T cell receptor beta chains from a single sample sequenced in a study of identical twins. Via MiXCR, TCRdb re-called the 5' RACE reads, giving one row per CDR3 protein. The sample holds 350,000 to 450,000 distinct CDR3 sequences, approximately 17% seen once. The material sequenced was naive T cells sorted from blood. Source of these receptors: a man aged 50-59 years in good health.

This clonotype has a count of ten or more. The chain combines TRBV29-1 with TRBJ2-1; TRBD2 matches 14 bases. This CDR3 spans 14 amino acids. Germline trimming cut 7 bases from V and 4 bases from J; bases unmatched to any gene: 3. Germline CDR1 reads SQVTM; CDR2 reads ANQGSEA. CDR3 amino acids: CSGGLAGGYNEQFF. CDR3 in DNA: TGCAGCGGAGGACTAGCGGGAGGTTACAATGAGCAGTTCTTC.

The V call is TRBV20-1, the J call TRBJ2-1, with 9 bases matching TRBD2. This CDR3 has 13 amino acids. Germline-derived CDR1 and CDR2 are DFQATT and SNEGSKA (reference sequence). In nucleotides, the CDR3 is TGCCTAGCGGGACGCGGAGGTAATAATGAGCAGTTCTTC. Its translation: CLAGRGGNNEQFF.

The chain has TRBV3-1 and TRBJ1-6; tentatively, D is TRBD1 (5 bases). The V gene's germline CDR1 is LGHDT and CDR2 YNNKEL (reference sequence). V lost 1 base to trimming and J lost 8 bases, with 15 bases between them. The CDR3 is 16 amino acids. In DNA form, the CDR3 reads TGTGCCAGCAGCCAAGGAGGGCAGGGAATAGATTCACCCCTCCACTTT. Translated, it gives CASSQGGQGIDSPLHF.

The V call is TRBV6-1, the J call TRBJ2-3, with D perhaps TRBD2 (5 bases). CDR1 and CDR2 (germline): MNHNS, SASEGT. The CDR3 is 13 amino acids. Trimming stripped 6 bases from V and 3 bases from J, with 10 bases between. The CDR3 DNA follows: TGTGCCAGCAGGGGGAGTTGGACAGATACGCAGTATTTT. Translated, it gives CASRGSWTDTQYF.

This clonotype has just a few counts. The chain employs TRBV29-1 and TRBJ2-6, with 7 bases that match TRBD1. Germline trimming cut 6 bases from V and 1 base from J; bases unmatched to any gene: 9. The CDR3 has 16 amino acids. CDR1 and CDR2 (germline): SQVTM, ANQGSEA. CDR3 in DNA: TGCAGCGTCGACAGGACAGGACATTCTGGGGCCAACGTCCTGACTTTC. As protein: CSVDRTGHSGANVLTF.

This chain links TRBV7-2 with TRBJ2-1; 7 bases are shared with TRBD2. This CDR3 is 13 amino acids long. With V trimmed by 5 bases and J by 6 bases, 4 bases remained unmatched. Germline CDR1 SGHTA, CDR2 FQGNSA. CDR3 nucleotides: TGTGCCAGCAGCCCTGGGACTATCAATGAGCAGTTCTTC. It specifies CASSPGTINEQFF.

This rearrangement joins TRBV11-3 to TRBJ2-3, with 10 bases fitting TRBD1. The CDR3 has 17 residues. CDR1 and CDR2 (germline): SGHNT, YENEEA. V lost 5 bases, J lost 2 bases, and 10 bases stayed unmatched. The CDR3 DNA sequence: TGTGCCAGCAGCCCAGGGACAGGGGTCCCCCACACAGATACGCAGTATTTT. Residues: CASSPGTGVPHTDTQYF.

This clonotype was detected only a few times. The rearrangement joins TRBV4-2 to TRBJ2-1; 7 bases match TRBD2. This CDR3 comprises 17 residues. Germline-derived CDR1 and CDR2 are LGHNA and YNFKEQ. The V and J ends lost 0 bases and 3 bases, in that order; junction bases with no gene match: 8. The CDR3 sequence: CASSQDIGRAFYNEQFF. As DNA, the CDR3 is TGTGCCAGCAGCCAAGATATAGGGAGGGCCTTCTACAATGAGCAGTTCTTC.

The chain combines TRBV20-1 with TRBJ1-5; 7 nucleotides line up with TRBD1. J lost 2 bases, V lost 3 bases, and 4 bases had no gene match. The CDR3 runs 14 residues. Germline loops: CDR1 DFQATT, CDR2 SNEGSKA (reference sequence). The CDR3 region is CSASPQGGNQPQHF. CDR3 bases: TGCAGTGCTAGTCCTCAGGGGGGCAATCAGCCCCAGCATTTT.

The chain employs TRBV27 and TRBJ2-7; 11 bases align to TRBD2. The CDR3 is 18 residues long. Germline V gene data show CDR1 as MNHEY and CDR2 as SMNVEV (reference sequence). The J segment lost 3 bases and the V segment lost 0 bases, leaving 10 bases of the junction unmatched. The DNA of the CDR3 is TGTGCCAGCAGTTTATCACCGTCTCTAGCGGGAGGATTCTACGAGCAGTACTTC. Translating gives CASSLSPSLAGGFYEQYF.

The chain recombines TRBV27 with TRBJ2-4; unclear D gene. Trimming took 2 bases from V and 1 from J, leaving 9 bases between them. The CDR3 totals 15 residues. Per germline, CDR1 MNHEY and CDR2 SMNVEV (reference sequence). CDR3 amino acids: CASSLIGSAKNIQYF. The DNA for the CDR3 is TGTGCCAGCAGTTTAATTGGCTCGGCCAAAAACATTCAGTACTTC.

In its sample, this clonotype was seen a few times. At one end the junction does not follow the germline gene, possibly because of a read error. This chain connects TRBV7-2 to TRBJ2-7, with D perhaps matching TRBD1 or TRBD2 (6 bases each). Germline CDR1 is SGHTA and CDR2 is FQGNSA. The CDR3 extends over 16 amino acids. CDR3 loop: CASKGHRDSPPYEQYF. As DNA, the CDR3 is TGTGCAAGCAAGGGACATAGGGACTCACCGCCCTACGAGCAGTACTTC. Full variable domain (rest looked up from reference TRBV7-2 and TRBJ2-7): GAGVSQSPSNKVTEKGKDVELRCDPISGHTALYWYRQSLGQGLEFLIYFQGNSAPDKSGLPSDRFSAERTGGSVSTLTIQRTQQEDSAVYLCASKGHRDSPPYEQYFGPGTRLTVT.

This sequence joins TRBV11-2 and TRBJ1-4; a weak D match, TRBD1 (5 bases). There are 14 residues in the CDR3. Germline CDR1 is SGHAT and CDR2 is FQNNGV. Trimming removed 1 base from V and 8 bases from J, with 11 bases in between. The chain's CDR3 is CASSLVPGGEKLFF. Written as DNA, the CDR3 is TGTGCCAGCAGCTTAGTACCCGGGGGAGAAAAACTGTTTTTT.

This clonotype has only a few counts. CDR3 residues: CSSLQGSYNEQFF. CDR3 nucleotides: TGCAGCTCGTTACAGGGATCCTACAATGAGCAGTTCTTC. The genes are TRBV29-1 and TRBJ2-1; weak D call: TRBD1 (6 bases). V gave up 8 bases and J gave up 1 base, with 12 bases separating them. The CDR3 is made up of 13 amino acids. Germline CDR1 and CDR2: SQVTM and ANQGSEA.

This clonotype was recorded a few times. The chain employs TRBV11-2 and TRBJ2-1, with 8 bases identical to TRBD2. The CDR3 spans 15 residues. The trim removed 4 bases at V and 2 bases at J, leaving 4 bases unmatched. In germline, CDR1 is SGHAT, CDR2 FQNNGV. DNA for the CDR3: TGTGCCAGCAGCTCGGGGGGGCTTCCCTACAATGAGCAGTTCTTC. This encodes CASSSGGLPYNEQFF.

The gene calls are TRBV9 and TRBJ2-1; 8 bases agree with TRBD2. Germline V lookup: CDR1 SGDLS, CDR2 YYNGEE. Trimming removed 3 bases from V and 4 bases from J; junction bases left unmatched: 6. This CDR3 region has 15 residues. CDR3 DNA sequence: TGTGCCAGCAGCGCGGGGGGGGGAGTATACAATGAGCAGTTCTTC. Protein: CASSAGGGVYNEQFF.

About this clonotype itself: Given the absence of the conserved phenylalanine or tryptophan at the CDR3 end, a read error is likely. This chain uses TRBV7-3 with TRBJ2-1; D uncertain. The CDR3 is 13 residues long. V was trimmed by 1 base and J by 4 bases, leaving 5 bases between them. Germline CDR1 and CDR2: SGHTA and FQGTGA. The CDR3 bases are TGTGCCAGCAGCTTAAGTGGGTACAATGAGCAGTTCATC. The encoded protein is CASSLSGYNEQFI.

The chain is built from TRBV5-1 and TRBJ2-5; D remains ambiguous. CDR1 is SGHRS and CDR2 is YFSETQ in the germline V gene. Trimming pared 3 bases from V and 2 bases from J, leaving 11 bases between. The CDR3 has 14 amino acids. The chain's CDR3 is CASSSAGPQETQYF. The CDR3 DNA is TGCGCCAGCAGCTCGGCCGGCCCACAAGAGACCCAGTACTTC.

The chain recombines TRBV7-6 with TRBJ2-1; 9 bases map to TRBD2. The V gene's germline CDR1 is SGHVS and CDR2 FNYEAQ. V dropped 5 bases and J dropped 5; count of bases not matched to a gene: 7. The CDR3 length is 15 residues. As DNA, the CDR3 is TGTGCCAGCAGCCACCCGACTAGCGGAGACAATGAGCAGTTCTTC. It encodes CASSHPTSGDNEQFF.

This clonotype occurred many times. The rearrangement joins TRBV10-3 to TRBJ2-5, with D perhaps TRBD1 (6 bases). Germline V CDR1 and CDR2: ENHRY, SYGVKD. V lost 6 bases to trimming and J lost 5 bases, with 16 bases between them. The CDR3 is 14 residues long. The CDR3 region has the DNA TGTGCCATCAGCCCGGGACACCAAGGGGAGACCCAGTACTTC. It yields the protein CAISPGHQGETQYF.

This clonotype was seen more than once but under ten times. The chain employs TRBV18 and TRBJ1-2; 8 bases align to TRBD1. Germline CDR1 and CDR2: KGHSH and LQKENI. After removal of 3 bases from V and 4 bases from J, the junction contained 7 bases not matched to a gene. CDR3 length: 15 amino acids. CDR3 region: CASSPSGQGAYGYTF. As DNA, the CDR3 is TGTGCCAGCTCACCTTCTGGACAGGGTGCCTATGGCTACACCTTC.

DNA for the CDR3: TGTGCCATCAGTGAGTCGGGGGCAGGCAATCAGCCCCAGCATTTT. Amino acids: CAISESGAGNQPQHF. The chain is built from TRBV10-3 and TRBJ1-5, with a possible D match to TRBD1 (6 bases). The length of the CDR3 is 15 residues. The germline V gene encodes CDR1 ENHRY and CDR2 SYGVKD. Trimming shortened V by 0 bases and J by 2 bases, and 8 bases separated the two germline ends.

This CDR3 reads CASSLSPGVGGELFF. In nucleotides, the CDR3 is TGCGCCAGCAGCTTGAGCCCGGGGGTTGGCGGGGAGCTGTTTTTT. The chain recombines TRBV5-1 with TRBJ2-2; maybe TRBD2 (6 bases). The CDR3 is 15 amino acids. The V gene's germline CDR1 is SGHRS and CDR2 YFSETQ. V was shortened by 1 base and J by 7 bases, with 14 bases between the two germline ends.

The V call is TRBV6-5, the J call TRBJ2-4; 7 bases align to TRBD2. V was clipped by 1 base and J by 3 bases; unmatched bases: 6. There are 16 residues in the CDR3. CDR1 is MNHEY and CDR2 is SVGAGI in the germline V gene. The CDR3 DNA is TGTGCCAGCAGTTACTTCAGAGCGGGGATCAAAAACATTCAGTACTTC. Residues: CASSYFRAGIKNIQYF.

Ten or more counts support this clonotype. The V gene is TRBV20-1, the J gene TRBJ2-7, with D perhaps TRBD1 or TRBD2 (6 bases each). Germline V gene lookup returns CDR1 DFQATT and CDR2 SNEGSKA (reference sequence). Deletions cut 7 bases from V and 0 bases from J, with 19 bases between. CDR3 size: 15 residues. The CDR3 here is CSVPGGGANSYEQYF. The CDR3 DNA follows: TGCAGTGTCCCCGGGGGCGGGGCAAACTCCTACGAGCAGTACTTC.

This clonotype was counted a few times. The chain joins TRBV6-4 to TRBJ1-6; TRBD1 might be the D (5 bases). The CDR3 is made up of 15 amino acids. Germline V CDR1 and CDR2: MRHNA, SNTAGT. V was trimmed by 2 bases and J by 13 bases, leaving 18 bases between them. The CDR3 reads CASSDPRGPPSPLHF. Here the CDR3 DNA reads TGTGCCAGCAGTGACCCGCGGGGACCACCTTCGCCCCTCCACTTT.

The chain recombines TRBV4-1 with TRBJ2-7; D is perhaps TRBD1 (7 bases). The CDR3 has 16 residues. Trimming shortened V by 0 bases and J by 6 bases, and 18 bases separated the two germline ends. Germline V gives CDR1 MGHRA, CDR2 YSYEKL. The CDR3 region is CASSQDKFGGGGEQYF. The CDR3 DNA reads as TGCGCCAGCAGCCAAGATAAGTTCGGAGGGGGCGGCGAGCAGTACTTC.

A few counts support this clonotype. Written as DNA, the CDR3 is TGCAGCGTTGAAGATCCCGCGGGAGGACGATACAATGAGCAGTTCTTC. Translation: CSVEDPAGGRYNEQFF. This chain links TRBV29-1 with TRBJ2-1, with TRBD2 matching 8 bases. CDR1 SQVTM and CDR2 ANQGSEA come from the germline V gene. V shed 0 bases and J 4 bases; nucleotides not matched to a gene: 8. This CDR3 comprises 16 residues.

This clonotype was seen more than once but under ten times. This rearrangement joins TRBV9 to TRBJ2-3, with TRBD2 matching over 10 bases. The V and J ends lost 1 base and 1 base, in that order; junction bases with no gene match: 3. The CDR3 consists of 16 residues. CDR1 SGDLS and CDR2 YYNGEE come from the germline V gene. CDR3 nucleotide sequence: TGTGCCAGCAGCGTAATGACTAGCGGGCGCACAGATACGCAGTATTTT. Its translation is CASSVMTSGRTDTQYF.

The J gene is TRBJ1-1, the V gene TRBV18; 7 bases align to TRBD1. CDR1 and CDR2 (germline): KGHSH, LQKENI. The CDR3 has 14 amino acids. V shed 3 bases, J shed 5 bases, and the junction held 6 bases outside the gene matches. CDR3 sequence (DNA): TGTGCCAGCTCACCGTCAGGGGGGGGGACTGAAGCTTTCTTT. Translation gives CASSPSGGGTEAFF.

This chain joins TRBV6-5 and TRBJ2-1; 7 bases line up with TRBD2. The V gene's germline CDR1 is MNHEY and CDR2 SVGAGI. J gave up 3 bases and V 7 bases, and 6 bases lay outside the gene matches. CDR3 length equals 14 residues. The CDR3 reads CASTYRGSYNEQFF. DNA of the CDR3: TGTGCCAGCACTTATCGCGGGAGCTACAATGAGCAGTTCTTC.